In its sample, the clone carrying this TCR beta chain was seen a few times. Its antigen is currently unknown. Germline V CDR1 and CDR2: MNHEY, SVGAGI. This CDR3 has 17 residues. V dropped 0 bases and J dropped 3; count of bases not matched to a gene: 5. The data derive from a study of CD8 T cells in ankylosing spondylitis. The study's findings and limits: What appeared characteristic of ankylosing spondylitis blood was a TCR beta motif of fewer than ten highly homologous variants.

TCRdb redid the calling of the 5' RACE reads with MiXCR, one entry per CDR3 protein. The data show about 200,000 distinct CDR3 sequences, around 7.9% seen once. V and J are TRBV6-5 and TRBJ2-1; TRBD2 aligns across 10 bases. The sequence came from a male donor with ankylosing spondylitis. The sequenced sample was blood, either unsorted or a sorted T cell fraction (not recorded which). In DNA form, the CDR3 reads TGTGCCAGCAGTTACTCGGAGGGGACTAGCGTCTACAATGAGCAGTTCTTC. Translated, it gives CASSYSEGTSVYNEQFF.